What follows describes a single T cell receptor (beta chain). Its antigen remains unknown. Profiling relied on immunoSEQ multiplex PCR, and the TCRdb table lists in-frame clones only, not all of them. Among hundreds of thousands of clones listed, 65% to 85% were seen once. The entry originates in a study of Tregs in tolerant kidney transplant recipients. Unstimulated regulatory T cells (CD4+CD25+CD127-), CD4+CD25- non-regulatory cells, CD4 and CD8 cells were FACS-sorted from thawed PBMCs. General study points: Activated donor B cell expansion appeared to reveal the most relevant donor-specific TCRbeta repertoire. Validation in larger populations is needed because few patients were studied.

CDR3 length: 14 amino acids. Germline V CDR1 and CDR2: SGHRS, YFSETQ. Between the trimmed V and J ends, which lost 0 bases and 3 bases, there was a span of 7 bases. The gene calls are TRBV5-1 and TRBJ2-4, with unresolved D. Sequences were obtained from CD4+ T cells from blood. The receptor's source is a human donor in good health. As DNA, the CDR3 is TGCGCCAGCAGCTTGGACACATACAAAAACATTCAGTACTTC. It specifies CASSLDTYKNIQYF.